These 27 T cell receptor beta chains were all obtained from the same sample, sequenced in a study of blood T cell repertoires in COVID-19. Sequenced by immunoSEQ multiplex PCR; TCRdb stores in-frame clones only, minus some. The repertoire includes approximately 250,000 clones, just under 85% of them detected once, and more than 4% sits in the top ten. Sequencing was performed on peripheral blood. These receptors were taken from a man in his fifties with acute or convalescent COVID-19.

The V and J genes are TRBV6-5 and TRBJ1-5; D is unresolved. The V gene's germline CDR1 is MNHEY and CDR2 SVGAGI. Trimming took off 2 bases at V and 3 bases at J, with 11 bases between the two ends. The CDR3 runs to 15 residues. The CDR3: CASSYALYPNQPQHF. In DNA, the CDR3 is TGTGCCAGCAGTTACGCCCTCTACCCCAATCAGCCCCAGCATTTT.

The rearrangement joins TRBV7-9 to TRBJ1-5, with D unresolved. The CDR3 extends over 13 amino acids. CDR1 is SEHNR, CDR2 FQNEAQ, per germline (reference sequence). V was clipped by 3 bases and J by 7 bases, with 10 bases between them. The CDR3 DNA reads TGTGCCAGCAGCTTCGGGGTATACCAGCCCCAGCATTTT. It specifies CASSFGVYQPQHF.

V and J are TRBV10-3 and TRBJ2-2, with D tentatively TRBD2 (6 bases). Germline V gene lookup returns CDR1 ENHRY and CDR2 SYGVKD. Between the trimmed V and J ends, which lost 8 bases and 1 base, there was a span of 14 bases. The CDR3 sequence is 15 residues long. The CDR3 nucleotides read TGTGCCATCCGGACCGTAGCGGAGAACACCGGGGAGCTGTTTTTT. As protein: CAIRTVAENTGELFF.

The V and J genes are TRBV7-8 and TRBJ1-6; D is unresolved. The CDR3 length is 15 residues. V was clipped by 2 bases and J by 5 bases, with 10 bases between them. Germline-derived CDR1 and CDR2 are SGHVS and FQNEAQ. In DNA, the CDR3 is TGTGCCAGCAGCTTACGTGTAGCGGATAATTCACCCCTCCACTTT. The encoded protein is CASSLRVADNSPLHF.

The J gene is TRBJ2-5, the V gene TRBV9; 9 bases line up with TRBD1. This CDR3 is 16 amino acids long. After removal of 0 bases from V and 0 bases from J, the junction contained 3 bases not matched to a gene. Per the germline V gene, CDR1 is SGDLS and CDR2 is YYNGEE. The CDR3 bases are TGTGCCAGCAGCGTAGGGGACAGGGCGGACCAAGAGACCCAGTACTTC. Translation: CASSVGDRADQETQYF.

The V gene is TRBV19, the J gene TRBJ2-1; TRBD2 matches 16 bases. Germline CDR1 reads LNHDA; CDR2 reads SQIVND (reference sequence). With V trimmed by 6 bases and J by 2 bases, 10 bases remained unmatched. There are 19 residues in the CDR3. The CDR3 loop reads CASREQRGTSGRAYNEQFF. The CDR3, as DNA: TGTGCCAGTAGGGAACAACGGGGGACTAGCGGGAGGGCCTACAATGAGCAGTTCTTC.

CDR3 nucleotides: TGTGCCATCAGTGAGGGGGAGGGGGTTTACGAAAACATTCAGTACTTC. Translating it yields CAISEGEGVYENIQYF. The genes are TRBV10-3 and TRBJ2-4, with TRBD2 as a possible D gene (7 bases). V was trimmed by 2 bases and J by 5 bases, leaving 16 bases between them. Germline V gives CDR1 ENHRY, CDR2 SYGVKD. The CDR3 consists of 16 residues.

The chain recombines TRBV19 with TRBJ2-1, with a possible D match to TRBD1 (5 bases). The CDR3 has 15 amino acids. Between the trimmed V and J ends, which lost 7 bases and 1 base, there was a span of 14 bases. CDR1 and CDR2 from the germline V gene are LNHDA and SQIVND (reference sequence). DNA of the CDR3: TGTGCCAGTACCAAACAGGACCATTCCTACAATGAGCAGTTCTTC. Its protein is CASTKQDHSYNEQFF.

The genes are TRBV30 and TRBJ2-7; D may be TRBD2 (5 bases). Germline V lookup: CDR1 GTSNPN, CDR2 SVGIG (reference sequence). V lost 2 bases to trimming and J lost 7 bases, with 12 bases between them. The CDR3 consists of 12 residues. The CDR3 region is CAWSSGLIEQYF. The CDR3 DNA reads as TGTGCCTGGAGTTCGGGGTTGATAGAGCAGTACTTC.

The chain couples TRBV25-1 to TRBJ1-6; 7 bases are a match to TRBD1. Unmatched junction bases numbered 4, after V lost 9 bases and J lost 2 bases. Per the germline V gene, CDR1 is MGHDK and CDR2 is SYGVNS. This CDR3 spans 14 amino acids. CDR3 in amino acids: CASDGTAYNSPLHF. The CDR3 nucleotides are TGTGCCAGTGACGGGACAGCCTATAATTCACCCCTCCACTTT. Looking up the rest from reference TRBV25-1 and TRBJ1-6 gives the full variable domain: EADIYQTPRYLVIGTGKKITLECSQTMGHDKMYWYQQDPGMELHLIHYSYGVNSTEKGDLSSESTVSRIRTEHFPLTLESARPSHTSQYLCASDGTAYNSPLHFGNGTRLTVT.

J is TRBJ2-1 and V is TRBV12-5; TRBD2 agrees at 8 bases. The CDR3 spans 15 residues. Unmatched junction bases numbered 4, after V lost 6 bases and J lost 0 bases. CDR1 and CDR2 from the germline V gene are LGHNT and FRNRAP. DNA of the CDR3: TGTGCTAGTGGCAAGAGCGGGAGCTCCTACAATGAGCAGTTCTTC. Translated: CASGKSGSSYNEQFF. Filled out from reference TRBV12-5 and TRBJ2-1, the complete variable domain reads DARVTQTPRHKVTEMGQEVTMRCQPILGHNTVFWYRQTMMQGLELLAYFRNRAPLDDSGMPKDRFSAEMPDATLATLKIQPSEPRDSAVYFCASGKSGSSYNEQFFGPGTRLTVL.

The V gene is TRBV5-5, the J gene TRBJ1-6; weak D call: TRBD1 (5 bases). Per germline, CDR1 SGHKS and CDR2 YYEKEE (reference sequence). V was pared by 4 bases and J by 1 base, with 15 bases between. The CDR3 is 17 residues long. CDR3 loop: CASSPQTDLSYNSPLHF. The CDR3 DNA reads as TGTGCCAGCAGCCCCCAGACAGATCTTTCCTATAATTCACCCCTCCACTTT.

This clone has only a few counts. The V call is TRBV14, the J call TRBJ2-5; weak D call: TRBD2 (5 bases). CDR1 is SGHDN and CDR2 is FVKESK in the germline V gene. The CDR3 sequence is 13 residues long. V was shortened by 4 bases and J by 8 bases, with 14 bases between the two germline ends. CDR3 amino acids: CASSLVVSGTQYF. In DNA form, the CDR3 reads TGTGCCAGCAGCCTCGTTGTATCGGGAACCCAGTACTTC.

This rearrangement joins TRBV6-5 to TRBJ1-1, with D possibly being TRBD1 (6 bases). Germline CDR1 reads MNHEY; CDR2 reads SVGAGI. CDR3 length equals 15 residues. With 0 bases removed from V and 6 bases from J, the gap between germline ends came to 14 bases. The CDR3 DNA sequence: TGTGCCAGCAGTTACTCGGGCACAGGGCCCTCTGAAGCTTTCTTT. Residues: CASSYSGTGPSEAFF.

V usage is TRBV11-3 and J usage is TRBJ2-2; D perhaps matches TRBD2 (5 bases). V was pared by 5 bases and J by 5 bases, with 24 bases between. Germline V gene sequence: CDR1 SGHNT, CDR2 YENEEA. The CDR3 is 18 residues long. CDR3: CASSPRHPAQLGTGELFF. The CDR3 DNA reads TGTGCCAGCAGCCCCCGACACCCTGCCCAACTAGGAACCGGGGAGCTGTTTTTT.

V gene TRBV6-2 or TRBV6-3 combines with J gene TRBJ1-3; no firm D call. Looked up from germline, CDR1 is MNHEY and CDR2 is SVGEGT. The CDR3 covers 11 residues. Trimming took off 5 bases at V and 4 bases at J, with 3 bases between the two ends. The CDR3 bases are TGTGCCAGCAGTCTGGGAAACACCATATATTTT. Translating gives CASSLGNTIYF.

The sample holds one count of this clone. V and J are TRBV27 and TRBJ1-4, with 9 bases lining up with TRBD1. V shed 4 bases, J shed 10 bases, and the junction held 7 bases outside the gene matches. This CDR3 is 14 amino acids long. From germline, CDR1 is MNHEY and CDR2 SMNVEV (reference sequence). CDR3: CASSSGTGRVKLFF. CDR3 coding DNA: TGTGCCAGCAGTTCCGGGACAGGGCGCGTAAAACTGTTTTTT. Based on the CDR3 plus reference TRBV27 and TRBJ1-4, the full variable domain is EAQVTQNPRYLITVTGKKLTVTCSQNMNHEYMSWYRQDPGLGLRQIYYSMNVEVTDKGDVPEGYKVSRKEKRNFPLILESPSPNQTSLYFCASSSGTGRVKLFFGSGTQLSVL.

V is TRBV30 and J is TRBJ2-1, with D possibly being TRBD1 (6 bases). Germline CDR1 is GTSNPN and CDR2 is SVGIG (reference sequence). Trimming took off 0 bases at V and 9 bases at J, with 18 bases between the two ends. The CDR3 length is 15 residues. This CDR3 is CAWSVQGREYGEQFF. For the CDR3, the DNA is TGTGCCTGGAGTGTACAGGGCAGGGAGTACGGTGAGCAGTTCTTC.

This chain links TRBV18 with TRBJ1-1, with D perhaps matching TRBD1 (6 bases). The germline V gene encodes CDR1 KGHSH and CDR2 LQKENI. The V end was cut by 2 bases, the J end by 3 bases, with 13 bases between. The CDR3 is 15 amino acids. The CDR3 nucleotides are TGTGCCAGCTCACCAATGGGGACAAAGGACACTGAAGCTTTCTTT. Translating gives CASSPMGTKDTEAFF.

The rearrangement links TRBV2 to TRBJ1-3; no firm D call. This CDR3 is 16 amino acids long. Looked up from germline, CDR1 is SNHLY and CDR2 is FYNNEI. Trimming pared 0 bases from V and 0 bases from J, leaving 9 bases between. CDR3 sequence reads: CASSEARAYSGNTIYF. The CDR3 nucleotides are TGTGCCAGCAGTGAAGCGCGGGCGTACTCTGGAAACACCATATATTTT.

The V gene is TRBV5-1, the J gene TRBJ2-1; 8 bases agree with TRBD2. The V gene end was trimmed by 0 bases and the J gene end by 0 bases; junction bases not matched to a gene: 2. This CDR3 is 16 amino acids long. Germline V gene sequence: CDR1 SGHRS, CDR2 YFSETQ. In nucleotides, the CDR3 is TGCGCCAGCAGCTTGGAGAGCGGGAGCTCCTACAATGAGCAGTTCTTC. Amino acid sequence: CASSLESGSSYNEQFF.

This rearrangement joins TRBV2 to TRBJ2-1; D is unresolved. Trimming removed 3 bases from V and 0 bases from J, with 6 bases in between. The CDR3 has 14 amino acids. Germline CDR1 SNHLY, CDR2 FYNNEI. CDR3 coding DNA: TGTGCCAGCAGTGACTACAGCTCCTACAATGAGCAGTTCTTC. This sequence encodes CASSDYSSYNEQFF.

This clone was picked up one time. The chain carries TRBV12-3 or TRBV12-4 and TRBJ1-2, with 8 bases that match TRBD1. CDR3 length: 13 residues. The V and J ends lost 6 bases and 6 bases, in that order; junction bases with no gene match: 6. The CDR3 loop reads CASSLPGQDGYTF. CDR3 DNA: TGTGCCAGCAGCCTTCCGGGACAGGATGGCTACACCTTC.

The chain uses TRBV3-1 (or the pseudogene TRBV3-2) and TRBJ2-1; 12 bases map to TRBD2. Trimming took 4 bases from V and 8 from J; bases not matched to a gene: 9. Per the germline V gene, CDR1 is LGHDT and CDR2 is YNNKEL (reference sequence). The CDR3 loop spans 16 amino acids. The CDR3 is CASSPPGLAGWDEQFF. In nucleotides, the CDR3 is TGTGCCAGCAGCCCCCCCGGACTAGCGGGGTGGGATGAGCAGTTCTTC.

This clone has just one count. The chain has TRBV10-3 and TRBJ2-7; 13 nucleotides line up with TRBD2. CDR3 length: 19 amino acids. With V trimmed by 6 bases and J by 3 bases, 17 bases remained unmatched. Germline V gene lookup returns CDR1 ENHRY and CDR2 SYGVKD. CDR3 DNA sequence: TGTGCCATCAGCCCTAATCTGAAGGAAGGGACTAGCGGGATCTACGAGCAGTACTTC. Protein sequence: CAISPNLKEGTSGIYEQYF.

The V and J genes are TRBV11-3 and TRBJ2-7; 7 bases agree with TRBD1. CDR3 length: 15 amino acids. V dropped 5 bases and J dropped 0; count of bases not matched to a gene: 7. CDR1 and CDR2 from the germline V gene are SGHNT and YENEEA. The CDR3 DNA reads as TGTGCCAGCAGCCCAGGGGGTAGTCTCTCCTACGAGCAGTACTTC. Encoded protein: CASSPGGSLSYEQYF.

J is TRBJ2-3 and V is TRBV5-1, with TRBD1 matching over 9 bases. J gave up 2 bases and V 4 bases, and 5 bases lay outside the gene matches. Germline CDR1 SGHRS, CDR2 YFSETQ. The CDR3 totals 15 residues. The CDR3 region is CASSPGQGYTDTQYF. The CDR3 coding sequence is TGCGCCAGCAGCCCGGGACAGGGTTACACAGATACGCAGTATTTT.